Listed below are T cell receptor beta chains from one sample, sequenced in a study of T cell changes during pregnancy in multiple sclerosis. The method was immunoSEQ multiplex PCR; TCRdb's version includes in-frame clones alone and lacks a portion of them. Of 40,000 or so clones in the sample, 70% to 90% are singletons; the top ten hold about 0.57%. Source: CD4+ T cells from peripheral blood mononuclear cells, taken before pregnancy. The receptors originated from a female donor with multiple sclerosis, enrolled in a pregnancy study. Each CDR3 is given with its conserved first and last residue. D genes are given only for firm matches. Size values are once, few and many counts, or a class for expanded clones, and some rows have none.

D gene: -; V gene: TRBV21-1; clone size: -; J gene: TRBJ2-3; CDR3 protein: CASSKGRDTQYF; CDR3 DNA: TGTGCCAGCAGCAAAGGGAGGGATACGCAGTATTTT
D gene: -; V gene: TRBV2; clone size: -; J gene: TRBJ1-2; CDR3 protein: CASRIKPGLDGYTF; CDR3 DNA: TGTGCCAGCAGGATCAAACCGGGTCTAGATGGCTACACCTTC
D gene: TRBD2; V gene: TRBV9; clone size: -; J gene: TRBJ2-2; CDR3 protein: CASSVVAGGPLNTGELFF; CDR3 DNA: TGTGCCAGCAGCGTGGTAGCGGGGGGCCCTCTGAACACCGGGGAGCTGTTTTTT
D gene: TRBD1; V gene: TRBV5-1; clone size: -; J gene: TRBJ2-2; CDR3 protein: CASSLRDSNTGELFF; CDR3 DNA: TGCGCCAGCAGCTTACGGGACAGCAACACCGGGGAGCTGTTTTTT
D gene: TRBD2; V gene: TRBV11-2; clone size: -; J gene: TRBJ2-1; CDR3 protein: CASSLRRTSAHINEQFF; CDR3 DNA: TGTGCCAGCAGCTTAAGAAGGACTAGCGCGCATATCAATGAGCAGTTCTTC
D gene: -; V gene: TRBV7-9; clone size: -; J gene: TRBJ1-4; CDR3 protein: CASSFYRVANEKLLF; CDR3 DNA: TGTGCCAGCAGCTTCTACAGGGTGGCTAATGAAAAACTGCTTTTT
D gene: -; V gene: TRBV11-3; clone size: -; J gene: TRBJ2-1; CDR3 protein: CASSLGLYNEQFF; CDR3 DNA: TGTGCCAGCAGCTTAGGCCTATACAATGAGCAGTTCTTC
D gene: TRBD2; V gene: TRBV15; clone size: -; J gene: TRBJ2-7; CDR3 protein: CATSSGGDGYEQYF; CDR3 DNA: TGTGCCACCAGCAGTGGGGGGGACGGCTACGAGCAGTACTTC
D gene: TRBD2; V gene: TRBV7-9; clone size: -; J gene: TRBJ2-5; CDR3 protein: CASSRTSGALQETQYF; CDR3 DNA: TGTGCCAGCAGCCGGACTAGCGGGGCGCTCCAAGAGACCCAGTACTTC
D gene: TRBD2; V gene: TRBV5-1; clone size: -; J gene: TRBJ2-3; CDR3 protein: CASNLAGGGFASTDTQYF; CDR3 DNA: TGCGCCAGCAATCTAGCGGGGGGGGGATTTGCTAGCACAGATACGCAGTATTTT
D gene: -; V gene: TRBV4-1; clone size: once; J gene: TRBJ2-3; CDR3 protein: CASSQPWGPSTDTQYF; CDR3 DNA: TGCGCCAGCAGCCAACCTTGGGGGCCGAGCACAGATACGCAGTATTTT
D gene: -; V gene: TRBV9; clone size: -; J gene: TRBJ1-3; CDR3 protein: CASSYQADSGNTIYF; CDR3 DNA: TGTGCCAGCAGCTATCAAGCGGACTCTGGAAACACCATATATTTT
D gene: -; V gene: TRBV29-1; clone size: -; J gene: TRBJ1-4; CDR3 protein: CSVQLSNEKLFF; CDR3 DNA: TGCAGCGTCCAACTGTCGAATGAAAAACTGTTTTTT
D gene: -; V gene: TRBV6-6; clone size: -; J gene: TRBJ1-1; CDR3 protein: CASSFGGNTEAFF; CDR3 DNA: TGTGCCAGCAGTTTTGGAGGGAACACTGAAGCTTTCTTT
D gene: -; V gene: TRBV6-5; clone size: -; J gene: TRBJ1-2; CDR3 protein: CASRISWGDYGYTF; CDR3 DNA: TGTGCCAGCAGAATCAGCTGGGGGGACTATGGCTACACCTTC
D gene: TRBD1; V gene: TRBV6-1; clone size: -; J gene: TRBJ2-7; CDR3 protein: CASSVAGTGFHEQYF; CDR3 DNA: TGTGCCAGCAGTGTCGCCGGGACAGGGTTCCACGAGCAGTACTTC
D gene: TRBD1; V gene: TRBV5-6; clone size: -; J gene: TRBJ2-2; CDR3 protein: CASSLLDRGPTGELFF; CDR3 DNA: TGTGCCAGCAGCTTGTTGGACAGGGGGCCCACCGGGGAGCTGTTTTTT
D gene: -; V gene: TRBV6-5; clone size: -; J gene: TRBJ2-7; CDR3 protein: CASSYGRDYTQVEQYF; CDR3 DNA: TGTGCCAGCAGTTACGGTCGGGATTACACACAAGTCGAGCAGTACTTC
D gene: -; V gene: TRBV11-2; clone size: -; J gene: TRBJ1-1; CDR3 protein: CASSSRGRNTEAFF; CDR3 DNA: TGTGCCAGCAGCTCCCGGGGGAGGAACACTGAAGCTTTCTTT
D gene: TRBD1; V gene: TRBV19; clone size: -; J gene: TRBJ1-2; CDR3 protein: CASSLRGREGGYTF; CDR3 DNA: TGTGCCAGTAGCCTCAGGGGGCGCGAAGGTGGCTACACCTTC
D gene: -; V gene: TRBV7-9; clone size: -; J gene: TRBJ2-2; CDR3 protein: CASRFFSGLTNTGELFF; CDR3 DNA: TGTGCCAGCAGGTTCTTCTCCGGACTGACCAACACCGGGGAGCTGTTTTTT
D gene: TRBD2; V gene: TRBV9; clone size: -; J gene: TRBJ2-7; CDR3 protein: CASSSGTSGDYSEQYF; CDR3 DNA: TGTGCCAGCAGCTCCGGGACTAGCGGGGATTATTCCGAGCAGTACTTC
D gene: -; V gene: TRBV13; clone size: -; J gene: TRBJ2-7; CDR3 protein: CASSLGGPYEQYF; CDR3 DNA: TGTGCCAGCAGCTTAGGGGGGCCCTACGAGCAGTACTTC
D gene: -; V gene: TRBV5-1; clone size: -; J gene: TRBJ2-3; CDR3 protein: CASSLAPGDTQYF; CDR3 DNA: TGCGCCAGCAGCTTGGCCCCCGGGGATACGCAGTATTTT
D gene: TRBD1; V gene: TRBV29-1; clone size: once; J gene: TRBJ1-1; CDR3 protein: CSVGETGANTEAFF; CDR3 DNA: TGCAGCGTTGGGGAGACAGGGGCTAACACTGAAGCTTTCTTT
D gene: -; V gene: TRBV6-5; clone size: -; J gene: TRBJ1-2; CDR3 protein: CASSLRSNYGYTF; CDR3 DNA: TGTGCCAGCAGTCTCCGGTCTAACTATGGCTACACCTTC
D gene: -; V gene: TRBV2; clone size: -; J gene: TRBJ2-3; CDR3 protein: CASSAEVRDTQYF; CDR3 DNA: TGTGCCAGCAGTGCAGAGGTGAGGGATACGCAGTATTTT
D gene: -; V gene: TRBV18; clone size: -; J gene: TRBJ2-3; CDR3 protein: CASSPSPDTQYF; CDR3 DNA: TGTGCCAGCTCACCAAGCCCAGATACGCAGTATTTT
D gene: TRBD1; V gene: TRBV19; clone size: -; J gene: TRBJ2-4; CDR3 protein: CASSHTGGTKNIQYF; CDR3 DNA: TGTGCCAGTAGTCACACAGGGGGAACCAAAAACATTCAGTACTTC
D gene: TRBD1; V gene: TRBV6-6; clone size: -; J gene: TRBJ1-2; CDR3 protein: CASSSGGTGANYGYTF; CDR3 DNA: TGTGCCAGCAGTTCGGGAGGGACAGGGGCTAACTATGGCTACACCTTC
D gene: TRBD1; V gene: TRBV19; clone size: -; J gene: TRBJ2-3; CDR3 protein: CASSMRGTGTDTQYF; CDR3 DNA: TGTGCCAGTAGTATGAGGGGGACAGGGACAGATACGCAGTATTTT
D gene: TRBD1; V gene: TRBV18; clone size: -; J gene: TRBJ1-2; CDR3 protein: CASSQGTGTNYGYTF; CDR3 DNA: TGTGCCAGCTCACAAGGGACAGGGACTAACTATGGCTACACCTTC
D gene: TRBD1; V gene: TRBV28; clone size: -; J gene: TRBJ1-2; CDR3 protein: CASSPPTSDRGDGYTF; CDR3 DNA: TGTGCCAGCAGCCCTCCAACCTCGGACAGGGGGGATGGCTACACCTTC
D gene: -; V gene: TRBV9; clone size: -; J gene: TRBJ2-1; CDR3 protein: CASSVRLDNYNEQFF; CDR3 DNA: TGTGCCAGCAGCGTAAGGCTGGACAACTACAATGAGCAGTTCTTC
D gene: -; V gene: TRBV18; clone size: -; J gene: TRBJ2-3; CDR3 protein: CASSPPWTADNTQYF; CDR3 DNA: TGTGCCAGCTCACCACCGTGGACAGCTGATAATACGCAGTATTTT
D gene: -; V gene: TRBV11-2; clone size: -; J gene: TRBJ2-3; CDR3 protein: CASSSRQDIDTQYF; CDR3 DNA: TGTGCCAGCAGCTCCAGACAGGATATAGATACGCAGTATTTT
D gene: -; V gene: TRBV6-5; clone size: -; J gene: TRBJ1-2; CDR3 protein: CASNTRRVGNYGYTF; CDR3 DNA: TGTGCCAGCAATACGCGCAGGGTTGGCAACTATGGCTACACCTTC
D gene: -; V gene: TRBV6-1; clone size: once; J gene: TRBJ2-7; CDR3 protein: CASSEPGGQMDEQYF; CDR3 DNA: TGTGCCAGCAGTGAACCAGGAGGACAGATGGACGAGCAGTACTTC
D gene: -; V gene: TRBV9; clone size: -; J gene: TRBJ2-3; CDR3 protein: CASSLDLASTDTQYF; CDR3 DNA: TGTGCCAGCAGCCTAGACCTAGCTAGCACAGATACGCAGTATTTT